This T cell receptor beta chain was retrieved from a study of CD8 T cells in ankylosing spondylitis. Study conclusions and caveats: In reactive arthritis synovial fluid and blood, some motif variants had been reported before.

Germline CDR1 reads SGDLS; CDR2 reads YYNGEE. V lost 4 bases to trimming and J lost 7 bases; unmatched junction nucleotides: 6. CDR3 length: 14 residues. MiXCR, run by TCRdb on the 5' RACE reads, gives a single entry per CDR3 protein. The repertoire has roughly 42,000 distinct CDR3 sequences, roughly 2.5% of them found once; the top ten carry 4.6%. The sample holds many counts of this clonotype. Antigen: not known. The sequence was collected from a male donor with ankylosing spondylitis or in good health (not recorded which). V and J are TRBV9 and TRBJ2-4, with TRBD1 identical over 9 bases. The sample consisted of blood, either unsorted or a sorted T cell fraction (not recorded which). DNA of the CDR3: TGTGCCAGCAGCCGGGGACAGGGCTCGAACATTCAGTACTTC. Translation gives CASSRGQGSNIQYF.